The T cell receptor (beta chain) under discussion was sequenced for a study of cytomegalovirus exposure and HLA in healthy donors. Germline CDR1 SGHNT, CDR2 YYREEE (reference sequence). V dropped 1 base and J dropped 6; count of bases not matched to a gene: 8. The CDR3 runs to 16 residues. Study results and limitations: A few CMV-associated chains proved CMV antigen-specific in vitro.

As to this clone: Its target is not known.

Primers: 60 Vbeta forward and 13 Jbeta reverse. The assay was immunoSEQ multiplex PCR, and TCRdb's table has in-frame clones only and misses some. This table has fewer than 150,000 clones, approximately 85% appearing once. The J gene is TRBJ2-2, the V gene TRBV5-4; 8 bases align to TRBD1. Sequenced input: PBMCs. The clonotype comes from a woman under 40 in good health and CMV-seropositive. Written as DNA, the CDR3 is TGTGCCAGCAGCTTGCCTAGGGACAGGTGGTCCGGGGAGCTGTTTTTT. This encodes CASSLPRDRWSGELFF.